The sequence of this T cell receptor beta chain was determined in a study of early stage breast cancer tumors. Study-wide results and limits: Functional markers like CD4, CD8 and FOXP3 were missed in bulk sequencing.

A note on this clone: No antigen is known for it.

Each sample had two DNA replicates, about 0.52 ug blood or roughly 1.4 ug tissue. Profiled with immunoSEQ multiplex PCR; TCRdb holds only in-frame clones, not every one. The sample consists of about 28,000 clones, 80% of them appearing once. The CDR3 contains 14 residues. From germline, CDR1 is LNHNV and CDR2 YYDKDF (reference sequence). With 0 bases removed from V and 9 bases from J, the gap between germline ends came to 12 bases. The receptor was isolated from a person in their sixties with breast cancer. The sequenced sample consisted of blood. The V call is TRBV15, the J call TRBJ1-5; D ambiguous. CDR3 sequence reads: CATSRDRSMRPQHF. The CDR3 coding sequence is TGTGCCACCAGCAGAGATCGTTCTATGAGGCCCCAGCATTTT. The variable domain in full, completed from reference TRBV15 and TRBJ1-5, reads DAMVIQNPRYQVTQFGKPVTLSCSQTLNHNVMYWYQQKSSQAPKLLFHYYDKDFNNEADTPDNFQSRRPNTSFCFLDIRSPGLGDTAMYLCATSRDRSMRPQHFGDGTRLSIL.